The TCR beta chain described here comes from a study of OX40 agonist ivuxolimab in advanced cancers. Across the study: Males comprised approximately 84% of the group, whose mean age was about 62 years (range 23 to 79).

Note on this clone: Antigen: not known.

Study results and limitations: Among T cells, CD8+ cells averaged more expanded clones than CD4+ cells.

CDR1 is GTSNPN, CDR2 SVGIG, per germline (reference sequence). V was cut by 4 bases and J by 8 bases, with 12 bases left in between. This CDR3 contains 13 residues. This table comes from immunoSEQ multiplex PCR, and its TCRdb copy is limited to in-frame clones, with some not included. The sample lists 45,000 to 50,000 clones, approximately 79% occurring once. This chain joins TRBV30 and TRBJ1-6, with D hard to call. The source material was CD4+ or CD8+ T cells sorted from blood, sampled in a trial of the OX40 agonist ivuxolimab. This TCR was sampled from an adult with an advanced solid tumor such as melanoma, head and neck, liver or kidney cancer. CDR3 sequence: CAWTNAMDSPLHF. In DNA form, the CDR3 reads TGTGCCTGGACCAATGCTATGGATTCACCCCTCCACTTT.